A single sample is the source of the 16 T cell receptor beta chains below, sequenced in a study of blood T cell repertoires in COVID-19. Measured with immunoSEQ multiplex PCR; TCRdb has only the in-frame clones, and not every one. The sample lists hundreds of thousands of clones; 70% to 90% were seen once. Source material: PBMCs or T cells enriched from blood (not recorded which). These receptors all come from a woman aged 45-65 years who had recovered from COVID-19.

This chain uses TRBV5-1 with TRBJ1-5; TRBD1 aligns across 8 bases. Trimming at V came to 0 bases and at J to 8 bases, leaving 4 bases not matched to a gene. The CDR3 spans 14 residues. Per the germline V gene, CDR1 is SGHRS and CDR2 is YFSETQ. For the CDR3, the DNA is TGCGCCAGCAGCTTGGGGGCAGGGGGCGAGCCCCAGCATTTT. As protein: CASSLGAGGEPQHF.

This chain uses TRBV7-2 with TRBJ1-3; no definite D call. From germline, CDR1 is SGHTA and CDR2 FQGNSA. V lost 1 base to trimming and J lost 4 bases, with 2 bases between them. The CDR3 consists of 12 residues. CDR3 residues: CASSLVGNTIYF. The CDR3, as DNA: TGTGCCAGCAGCTTAGTAGGAAACACCATATATTTT.

Only a few counts were recorded for this clone. The chain is built from TRBV29-1 and TRBJ2-1; 7 bases are a match to TRBD2. V shed 2 bases and J 0 bases; nucleotides not matched to a gene: 13. The CDR3 runs to 18 residues. Per the germline V gene, CDR1 is SQVTM and CDR2 is ANQGSEA. Here the CDR3 reads CSVELAIAGESSYNEQFF. CDR3 sequence (DNA): TGCAGCGTTGAACTTGCTATTGCGGGAGAAAGCTCCTACAATGAGCAGTTCTTC.

A few counts support this clone. The chain has TRBV2 and TRBJ2-7; D remains unclear. V dropped 0 bases and J dropped 7 bases, with 10 bases sitting between them. The CDR3 length is 13 residues. CDR1 is SNHLY, CDR2 FYNNEI, per germline. The CDR3 sequence is CASSEAPTREQYF. The CDR3, as DNA: TGTGCCAGCAGTGAAGCTCCCACCCGGGAGCAGTACTTC.

V usage is TRBV13 and J usage is TRBJ1-1; D unclear. V was cut by 0 bases and J by 0 bases, with 11 bases left in between. The germline V gene has CDR1 PRHDT and CDR2 FYEKMQ (reference sequence). The CDR3 runs to 16 residues. For the CDR3, the DNA is TGTGCCAGCAGCTTAGGGGGCCCCGACGTGAACACTGAAGCTTTCTTT. Encoded protein: CASSLGGPDVNTEAFF.

The chain recombines TRBV4-1 with TRBJ2-7; TRBD2 aligns across 13 bases. The CDR3 is 15 amino acids. Germline CDR1 MGHRA, CDR2 YSYEKL. Trimming at V came to 4 bases and at J to 5 bases, leaving 5 bases not matched to a gene. CDR3 DNA: TGCGCCAGCAGCCTTCTTGGACTAGCGGGAGACGAGCAGTACTTC. It encodes CASSLLGLAGDEQYF.

This clone was recorded a few times. The chain carries TRBV6-2 or TRBV6-3 and TRBJ2-7; the D is unclear. CDR3 size: 11 residues. From germline, CDR1 is MNHEY and CDR2 SVGEGT. Trimming stripped 6 bases from V and 4 bases from J, with 7 bases between. The CDR3 protein is CASSSLYEQYF. CDR3 nucleotide sequence: TGTGCCAGCAGCTCCCTATACGAGCAGTACTTC.

The chain combines TRBV9 with TRBJ2-3, with D tentatively TRBD2 (5 bases). Germline V gene data show CDR1 as SGDLS and CDR2 as YYNGEE. This CDR3 contains 15 residues. Trimming stripped 3 bases from V and 0 bases from J, with 11 bases between. CDR3 nucleotides: TGTGCCAGCAGCGACGAGGACTTCAGCACAGATACGCAGTATTTT. It translates to CASSDEDFSTDTQYF.

The chain uses TRBV7-8 and TRBJ1-2; possible D gene TRBD1, 5 bases. Germline-derived CDR1 and CDR2 are SGHVS and FQNEAQ. CDR3 length: 16 amino acids. The V end lost 5 bases, the J end lost 2 bases, and 18 bases lay between the germline ends. In DNA, the CDR3 is TGTGCCAGCAGCAAACTCGGGACTTTAGAGAACTATGGCTACACCTTC. The encoded protein is CASSKLGTLENYGYTF.

The V gene is TRBV6-5, the J gene TRBJ1-1; D not certain. The V and J ends lost 6 bases and 4 bases respectively, with 15 bases between them. The CDR3 totals 14 residues. The germline CDR1 and CDR2 sequences are MNHEY and SVGAGI. CDR3 sequence (DNA): TGTGCCAGCAGCAAAGTTACCCGGGGCACTGAAGCTTTCTTT. Translated: CASSKVTRGTEAFF.

The chain couples TRBV15 to TRBJ2-3; D is perhaps TRBD2 (5 bases). The CDR3 length is 12 residues. Trimming left V 0 bases short and J 10 bases short, with 8 bases between. Germline CDR1 is LNHNV and CDR2 is YYDKDF (reference sequence). The CDR3 here is CATSRELGSQYF. DNA of the CDR3: TGTGCCACCAGCAGAGAACTAGGGTCGCAGTATTTT.

The chain joins TRBV27 to TRBJ2-1; TRBD2 matches at 12 bases. V shed 6 bases, J shed 7 bases, and the junction held 16 bases outside the gene matches. Germline V gene lookup returns CDR1 MNHEY and CDR2 SMNVEV (reference sequence). The CDR3 is made up of 18 amino acids. CDR3 region: CASSPSPGLAGRENEQFF. The CDR3 DNA sequence: TGTGCCAGCAGCCCAAGTCCTGGACTAGCGGGAAGGGAAAATGAGCAGTTCTTC.

The V and J genes are TRBV11-3 and TRBJ2-1; 11 bases map to TRBD2. V lost 5 bases to trimming and J lost 7 bases; unmatched junction nucleotides: 10. The CDR3 consists of 16 residues. Germline V lookup: CDR1 SGHNT, CDR2 YENEEA. CDR3 DNA sequence: TGTGCCAGCAGCGGGGGAGGTAGCGGGAGGGGAAATGAGCAGTTCTTC. Encoded protein: CASSGGGSGRGNEQFF.

The genes are TRBV18 and TRBJ1-1; 7 positions match TRBD1. The V and J ends lost 6 bases and 2 bases, in that order; junction bases with no gene match: 6. CDR3 size: 14 residues. CDR1 and CDR2 (germline): KGHSH, LQKENI. The CDR3 nucleotides read TGTGCCAGCTCGCAGGGACAGCGAAACACTGAAGCTTTCTTT. Translation: CASSQGQRNTEAFF.

The gene calls are TRBV5-1 and TRBJ2-3; D gene uncertain. This CDR3 comprises 14 residues. V was clipped by 2 bases and J by 0 bases, with 7 bases between them. CDR1 SGHRS and CDR2 YFSETQ come from the germline V gene. For the CDR3, the DNA is TGCGCCAGCAGCTTTCCCCTCAGCACAGATACGCAGTATTTT. Its translation: CASSFPLSTDTQYF.

The chain couples TRBV28 to TRBJ1-2, with 7 bases lining up with TRBD1. J gave up 1 base and V 5 bases, and 10 bases lay outside the gene matches. In germline, CDR1 is MDHEN, CDR2 SYDVKM. This CDR3 is built from 16 residues. Written as DNA, the CDR3 is TGTGCCAGCAGTGCCCCCCGGGACAGCCGTAACTATGGCTACACCTTC. This codes for CASSAPRDSRNYGYTF.